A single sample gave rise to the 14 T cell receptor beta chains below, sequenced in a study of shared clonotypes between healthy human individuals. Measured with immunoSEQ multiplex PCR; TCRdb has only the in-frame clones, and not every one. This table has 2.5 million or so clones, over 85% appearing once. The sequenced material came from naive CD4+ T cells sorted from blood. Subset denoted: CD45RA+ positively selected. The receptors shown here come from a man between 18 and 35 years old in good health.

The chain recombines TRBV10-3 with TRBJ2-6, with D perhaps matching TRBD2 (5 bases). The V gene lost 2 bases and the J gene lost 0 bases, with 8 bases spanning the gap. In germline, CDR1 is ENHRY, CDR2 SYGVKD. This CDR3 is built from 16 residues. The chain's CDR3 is CAISEGGLSGANVLTF. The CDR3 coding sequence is TGTGCCATCAGTGAGGGCGGGCTCTCTGGGGCCAACGTCCTGACTTTC.

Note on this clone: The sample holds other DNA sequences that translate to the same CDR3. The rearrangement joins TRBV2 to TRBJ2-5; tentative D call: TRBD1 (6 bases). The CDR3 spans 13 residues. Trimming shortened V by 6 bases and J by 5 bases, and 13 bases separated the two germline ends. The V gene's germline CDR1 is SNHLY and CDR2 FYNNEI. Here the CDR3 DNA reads TGTGCCAGCAGCGCGGGCAGGGGTGAGACCCAGTACTTC. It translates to CASSAGRGETQYF. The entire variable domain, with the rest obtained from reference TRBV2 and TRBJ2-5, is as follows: EPEVTQTPSHQVTQMGQEVILRCVPISNHLYFYWYRQILGQKVEFLVSFYNNEISEKSEIFDDQFSVERPDGSNFTLKIRSTKLEDSAMYFCASSAGRGETQYFGPGTRLLVL.

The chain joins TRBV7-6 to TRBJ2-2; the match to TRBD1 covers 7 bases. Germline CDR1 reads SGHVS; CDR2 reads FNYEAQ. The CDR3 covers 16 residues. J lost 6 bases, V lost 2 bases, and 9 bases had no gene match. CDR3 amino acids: CASSLQGVSVSGELFF. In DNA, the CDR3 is TGTGCCAGCAGCTTACAGGGGGTGTCGGTATCCGGGGAGCTGTTTTTT.

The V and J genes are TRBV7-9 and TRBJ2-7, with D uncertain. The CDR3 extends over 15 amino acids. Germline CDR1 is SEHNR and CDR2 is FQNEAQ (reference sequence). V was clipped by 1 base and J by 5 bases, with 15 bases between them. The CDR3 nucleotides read TGTGCCAGCAGCTTAGTGTGGCCCGGAATGGACGAGCAGTACTTC. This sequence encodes CASSLVWPGMDEQYF.

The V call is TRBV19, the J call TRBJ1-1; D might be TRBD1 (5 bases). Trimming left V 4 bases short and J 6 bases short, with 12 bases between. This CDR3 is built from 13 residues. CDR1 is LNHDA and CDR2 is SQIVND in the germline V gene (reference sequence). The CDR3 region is CASSTWGWSEAFF. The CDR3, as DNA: TGTGCCAGTAGTACCTGGGGCTGGTCTGAAGCTTTCTTT.

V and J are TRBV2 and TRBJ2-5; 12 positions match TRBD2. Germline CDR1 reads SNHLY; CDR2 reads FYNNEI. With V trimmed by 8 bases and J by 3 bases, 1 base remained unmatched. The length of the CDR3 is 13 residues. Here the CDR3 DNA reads TGTGCCAGCCGACTAGCGGGAGAAGAGACCCAGTACTTC. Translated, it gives CASRLAGEETQYF.

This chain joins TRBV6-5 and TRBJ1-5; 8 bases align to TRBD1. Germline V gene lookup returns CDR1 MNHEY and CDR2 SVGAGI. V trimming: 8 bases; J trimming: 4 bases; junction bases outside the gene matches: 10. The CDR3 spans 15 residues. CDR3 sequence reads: CASGRGTGPNQPQHF. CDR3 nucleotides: TGTGCCAGCGGGAGAGGGACAGGCCCTAATCAGCCCCAGCATTTT.

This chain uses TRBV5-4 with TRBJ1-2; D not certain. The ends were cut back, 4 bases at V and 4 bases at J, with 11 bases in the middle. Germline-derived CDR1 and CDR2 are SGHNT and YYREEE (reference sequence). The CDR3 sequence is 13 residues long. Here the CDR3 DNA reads TGTGCCAGCAGCCCGAGTCCTGGCTATGGCTACACCTTC. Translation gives CASSPSPGYGYTF.

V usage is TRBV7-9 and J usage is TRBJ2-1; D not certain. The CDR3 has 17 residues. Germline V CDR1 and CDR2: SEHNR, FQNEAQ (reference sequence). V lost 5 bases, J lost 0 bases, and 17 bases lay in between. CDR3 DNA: TGTGCCAGCAGCCTCCCCCCGGCACTGAGCTCCTACAATGAGCAGTTCTTC. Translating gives CASSLPPALSSYNEQFF.

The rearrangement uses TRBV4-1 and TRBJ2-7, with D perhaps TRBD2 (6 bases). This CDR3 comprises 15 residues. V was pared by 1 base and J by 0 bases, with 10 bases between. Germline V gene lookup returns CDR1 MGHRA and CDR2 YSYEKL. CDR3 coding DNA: TGCGCCAGCAGCCAAGGCGGTAGCGGCTCCTACGAGCAGTACTTC. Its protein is CASSQGGSGSYEQYF.

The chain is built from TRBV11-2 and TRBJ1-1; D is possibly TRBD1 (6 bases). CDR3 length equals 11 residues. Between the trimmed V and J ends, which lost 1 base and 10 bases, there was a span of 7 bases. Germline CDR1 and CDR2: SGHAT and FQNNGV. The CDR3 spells CASSLGGGAFF. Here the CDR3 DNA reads TGTGCCAGCAGCTTAGGAGGGGGAGCTTTCTTT.

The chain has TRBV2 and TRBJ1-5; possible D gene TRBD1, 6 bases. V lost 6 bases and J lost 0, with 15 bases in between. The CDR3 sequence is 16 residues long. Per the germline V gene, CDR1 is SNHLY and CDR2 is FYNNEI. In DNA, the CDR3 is TGTGCCAGCAGGAGGGGGGGGTCAGGTAGCAATCAGCCCCAGCATTTT. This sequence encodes CASRRGGSGSNQPQHF.

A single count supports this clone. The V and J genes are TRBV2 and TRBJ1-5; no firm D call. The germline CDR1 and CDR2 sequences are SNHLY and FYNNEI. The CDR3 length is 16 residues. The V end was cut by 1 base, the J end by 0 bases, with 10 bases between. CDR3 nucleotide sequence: TGTGCCAGCAGTGAAGACCGCGGAGATAGCAATCAGCCCCAGCATTTT. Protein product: CASSEDRGDSNQPQHF.

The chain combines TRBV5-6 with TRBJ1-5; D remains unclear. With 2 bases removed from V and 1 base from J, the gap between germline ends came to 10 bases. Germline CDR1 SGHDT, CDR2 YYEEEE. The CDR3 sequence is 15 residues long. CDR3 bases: TGTGCCAGCAGCTTCTCTGGGAGAAGCAATCAGCCCCAGCATTTT. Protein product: CASSFSGRSNQPQHF.